These 8 T cell receptor beta chains were sequenced from one sample in a study of OX40 agonist ivuxolimab in advanced cancers. The repertoire was sequenced with immunoSEQ multiplex PCR; TCRdb's copy has only in-frame clones and lacks some. Among approximately 66,000 clones listed, around 85% were seen once. The sample in question was CD4+ or CD8+ T cells sorted from blood, obtained in a trial of the OX40 agonist ivuxolimab. The receptors were gathered from an adult with an advanced solid tumor such as melanoma, head and neck, liver or kidney cancer.

In its sample, this clone was seen a few times. V gene TRBV28 combines with J gene TRBJ2-5, with D possibly called TRBD1 or TRBD2 (5 bases each). Germline assignment: CDR1 MDHEN and CDR2 SYDVKM. The CDR3 spans 15 residues. Trimming shortened V by 4 bases and J by 2 bases, and 14 bases separated the two germline ends. The CDR3 spells CASSSPTGGQETQYF. The CDR3 coding sequence is TGTGCCAGCAGTTCCCCCACTGGGGGTCAAGAGACCCAGTACTTC.

V is TRBV2 and J is TRBJ1-1, with 7 bases fitting TRBD1. CDR3 size: 14 residues. Germline CDR1 SNHLY, CDR2 FYNNEI. The J segment lost 4 bases and the V segment lost 4 bases, leaving 6 bases of the junction unmatched. CDR3 loop: CASSAFPGGTEAFF. CDR3 nucleotide sequence: TGTGCCAGCAGTGCGTTCCCAGGGGGCACTGAAGCTTTCTTT. Variable domain in full (rest from reference TRBV2 and TRBJ1-1): EPEVTQTPSHQVTQMGQEVILRCVPISNHLYFYWYRQILGQKVEFLVSFYNNEISEKSEIFDDQFSVERPDGSNFTLKIRSTKLEDSAMYFCASSAFPGGTEAFFGQGTRLTVV.

This chain links TRBV4-2 with TRBJ1-6; D possibly corresponds to TRBD1 (6 bases). V dropped 4 bases and J dropped 9 bases, with 16 bases sitting between them. The CDR3 covers 15 residues. The germline V gene encodes CDR1 LGHNA and CDR2 YNFKEQ. The CDR3 here is CASSREGGGGSPLHF. The CDR3 coding sequence is TGTGCCAGCAGCCGGGAAGGGGGTGGTGGTTCACCCCTCCACTTT.

The chain uses TRBV5-1 and TRBJ2-5; D is unresolved. The CDR3 spans 13 residues. The ends were cut back, 0 bases at V and 5 bases at J, with 8 bases in the middle. Germline values: CDR1 SGHRS, CDR2 YFSETQ. The CDR3 nucleotides read TGCGCCAGCAGCTTGGCCGTCATCGAGACCCAGTACTTC. This sequence encodes CASSLAVIETQYF.

DNA for the CDR3: TGTGCCAGCAGTTTAGGGGACAAGGCTGGGTACTTC. Protein product: CASSLGDKAGYF. This sequence joins TRBV28 and TRBJ2-7; D is possibly TRBD1 (6 bases). The CDR3 is 12 amino acids. CDR1 and CDR2 (germline): MDHEN, SYDVKM. Trimming took 2 bases from V and 12 from J, leaving 14 bases between them.

The genes are TRBV9 and TRBJ2-2, with TRBD2 identical over 7 bases. J gave up 4 bases and V 0 bases, and 3 bases lay outside the gene matches. The CDR3 is made up of 15 amino acids. Germline lookup yields CDR1 SGDLS and CDR2 YYNGEE. The DNA of the CDR3 is TGTGCCAGCAGCGTAGGGACTAGAACCACCGGGGAGCTGTTTTTT. Translation: CASSVGTRTTGELFF.

The V gene is TRBV25-1, the J gene TRBJ2-3; TRBD1 matches 8 bases. The V and J ends lost 4 bases and 2 bases, in that order; junction bases with no gene match: 5. Germline CDR1 and CDR2: MGHDK and SYGVNS. The CDR3 length is 15 residues. The CDR3, as DNA: TGTGCCAGCAGTGTGACGGGACAGGCCACAGATACGCAGTATTTT. Amino acids: CASSVTGQATDTQYF.

The chain joins TRBV7-2 to TRBJ1-1; TRBD1 matches 8 bases. V gave up 5 bases and J gave up 4 bases; unmatched junction bases: 3. This CDR3 spans 13 amino acids. Germline V gene data show CDR1 as SGHTA and CDR2 as FQGNSA. In DNA form, the CDR3 reads TGTGCCAGCAGCACCACAGGGGGCACTGAAGCTTTCTTT. Translated: CASSTTGGTEAFF.